The 26 T cell receptor beta chains listed next were all sequenced from one sample in a study of beta chain features in type 1 diabetes. Of the isolated RNA, all was reverse transcribed, and so the sequenced material was expressed TCRB transcripts. Assay used: immunoSEQ multiplex PCR; TCRdb lists only in-frame clones, some missing. The table has fewer than 400,000 clones, 7.5% to 9% seen once; the top ten hold 0.44%. The sequencing sample was made of central memory CD4+ T cells from blood. The receptors come from a woman under 30 in good health.

In this sample, this clone turned up a few times. This chain connects TRBV2 to TRBJ2-5; D unresolved. The DNA end favors TRBJ2-7, so the J call may be wrong. The CDR3 totals 12 residues. The germline gives CDR1 SNHLY, CDR2 FYNNEI. The CDR3 DNA follows: TGTGCCAGCAGTGACACAAACTACGAGCAGTACTTC. Encoded protein: CASSDTNYEQYF.

This chain links TRBV7-9 with TRBJ2-7; 12 bases align to TRBD2. V dropped 1 base and J dropped 3; count of bases not matched to a gene: 1. The CDR3 loop spans 15 amino acids. Germline CDR1 SEHNR, CDR2 FQNEAQ (reference sequence). This chain's CDR3 is CASSLGTSGIYEQYF. In nucleotides, the CDR3 is TGTGCCAGCAGCTTAGGGACTAGCGGGATCTACGAGCAGTACTTC.

The chain combines TRBV6-5 with TRBJ1-4, with 7 bases identical to TRBD1. Germline loops: CDR1 MNHEY, CDR2 SVGAGI. The junction had 9 bases not matched to a gene; V was cut back by 6 bases and J by 5 bases. This CDR3 is 15 amino acids long. The CDR3 bases are TGTGCCAGCAGAAGGACACAGGGGTCCAATGAAAAACTGTTTTTT. Encoded protein: CASRRTQGSNEKLFF.

The chain links TRBV27 to TRBJ1-5; a weak D match, TRBD1 (5 bases). V lost 5 bases and J lost 3, with 8 bases in between. The germline gives CDR1 MNHEY, CDR2 SMNVEV (reference sequence). The length of the CDR3 is 13 residues. The CDR3 is CASSRQSNQPQHF. The CDR3, as DNA: TGTGCCAGCAGTCGACAGTCCAATCAGCCCCAGCATTTT.

This sequence joins TRBV7-2 and TRBJ2-7, with D hard to call. V lost 2 bases and J 6 bases, leaving 8 bases between the germline ends. The germline V gene has CDR1 SGHTA and CDR2 FQGNSA. This CDR3 is 12 amino acids long. CDR3: CASSLSRLEQYF. The CDR3 DNA reads TGTGCCAGCAGCTTATCTCGCCTCGAGCAGTACTTC.

The chain uses TRBV2 and TRBJ2-2; tentative D call: TRBD1 (5 bases). Germline V gene lookup returns CDR1 SNHLY and CDR2 FYNNEI. The V end was cut by 4 bases, the J end by 3 bases, with 12 bases between. The CDR3 is 15 amino acids. The CDR3 sequence is CASSGGRHDTGELFF. Written as DNA, the CDR3 is TGTGCCAGCAGTGGGGGCCGGCACGACACCGGGGAGCTGTTTTTT.

This chain uses TRBV29-1 with TRBJ2-2; the D is unclear. The CDR3 has 13 amino acids. Between the trimmed V and J ends, which lost 7 bases and 7 bases, there was a span of 16 bases. Germline lookup yields CDR1 SQVTM and CDR2 ANQGSEA. CDR3 sequence: CSALGAAGGELFF. The CDR3 region has the DNA TGCAGCGCATTGGGTGCCGCCGGCGGGGAGCTGTTTTTT.

The rearrangement links TRBV5-4 to TRBJ2-7; TRBD2 might be the D (6 bases). Deletions cut 0 bases from V and 3 bases from J, with 10 bases between. The CDR3 is 14 amino acids. Germline-derived CDR1 and CDR2 are SGHNT and YYREEE (reference sequence). In nucleotides, the CDR3 is TGTGCCAGCAGCTTGGACGCGACTAGCTACGAGCAGTACTTC. Protein sequence: CASSLDATSYEQYF.

In its sample, this clone was seen a few times. CDR3 protein: CASSLVQVADTQYF. CDR3 bases: TGCGCCAGCAGCTTGGTACAAGTCGCAGATACGCAGTATTTT. The chain couples TRBV5-1 to TRBJ2-3; D unresolved. The CDR3 totals 14 residues. V gave up 0 bases and J gave up 4 bases, with 9 bases separating them. Per germline, CDR1 SGHRS and CDR2 YFSETQ.

This clone has only a few counts. This chain joins TRBV6-1 and TRBJ2-5; 7 positions match TRBD1. V dropped 6 bases and J dropped 3; count of bases not matched to a gene: 4. The CDR3 extends over 13 amino acids. CDR1 and CDR2 from the germline V gene are MNHNS and SASEGT. CDR3: CASSADREETQYF. In DNA form, the CDR3 reads TGTGCCAGCAGCGCAGACAGGGAAGAGACCCAGTACTTC.

This clone was counted a few times. The V and J genes are TRBV11-3 and TRBJ1-1; D call uncertain. V was trimmed by 3 bases and J by 0 bases, leaving 5 bases between them. Germline V CDR1 and CDR2: SGHNT, YENEEA. The CDR3 has 13 amino acids. The CDR3 region is CASSFTMNTEAFF. CDR3 DNA sequence: TGTGCCAGCAGCTTCACGATGAACACTGAAGCTTTCTTT.

Ten or more counts support this clone. V gene TRBV5-4 combines with J gene TRBJ2-1; perhaps TRBD2 as D (5 bases). Trimming took off 3 bases at V and 5 bases at J, with 15 bases between the two ends. Germline V gene data show CDR1 as SGHNT and CDR2 as YYREEE (reference sequence). The CDR3 runs 15 residues. CDR3 in amino acids: CASSSTGKGNNEQFF. The CDR3, as DNA: TGTGCCAGCAGCTCTACGGGAAAAGGGAACAATGAGCAGTTCTTC.

The chain carries TRBV5-8 and TRBJ2-1, with D perhaps matching TRBD1 (6 bases). Deletions cut 4 bases from V and 1 base from J, with 15 bases between. In germline, CDR1 is SGHTS, CDR2 YDEGEE. This CDR3 contains 16 residues. CDR3 DNA sequence: TGTGCCAGCAGCCTAATAACAGGGATATCCTACAATGAGCAGTTCTTC. As protein: CASSLITGISYNEQFF.

In its sample, this clone was seen a few times. The rearrangement links TRBV5-5 to TRBJ1-5, with a weak D call TRBD1 (6 bases). Germline V gene sequence: CDR1 SGHKS, CDR2 YYEKEE (reference sequence). V lost 4 bases to trimming and J lost 0 bases, with 11 bases between them. The CDR3 is 15 amino acids. The CDR3 reads CASSPGTISNQPQHF. Here the CDR3 DNA reads TGTGCCAGCAGCCCCGGGACAATTAGCAATCAGCCCCAGCATTTT.

V is TRBV27 and J is TRBJ2-5; either TRBD1 or TRBD2 may fit D (5 bases each). The CDR3 runs 14 residues. In germline, CDR1 is MNHEY, CDR2 SMNVEV (reference sequence). The germline V and J ends were trimmed by 5 bases and 4 bases, with 14 bases remaining between them. The chain's CDR3 is CASSPGTPTETQYF. Written as DNA, the CDR3 is TGTGCCAGCAGTCCGGGGACGCCTACAGAGACCCAGTACTTC.

J is TRBJ2-4 and V is TRBV27; 13 nucleotides align to TRBD2. The V and J ends lost 5 bases and 2 bases, in that order; junction bases with no gene match: 9. This CDR3 comprises 18 residues. Germline-derived CDR1 and CDR2 are MNHEY and SMNVEV (reference sequence). For the CDR3, the DNA is TGTGCCAGCAGTCGAGCAAGGACTAGCGGGAGAACCAAAAACATTCAGTACTTC. Translation: CASSRARTSGRTKNIQYF.

The sample holds many counts of this clone. The rearrangement uses TRBV10-3 and TRBJ2-3; TRBD1 is a possible D gene (5 bases). The germline V gene encodes CDR1 ENHRY and CDR2 SYGVKD. Between the trimmed V and J ends, which lost 6 bases and 3 bases, there was a span of 16 bases. This CDR3 has 15 amino acids. The CDR3 here is CAIRSRESKTDTQYF. As DNA, the CDR3 is TGTGCCATCAGAAGCAGGGAATCTAAGACAGATACGCAGTATTTT.

This clone has a handful of counts. The rearrangement links TRBV14 to TRBJ2-7; the D gene is possibly TRBD2 (6 bases). Trimming removed 4 bases from V and 0 bases from J, with 13 bases in between. The CDR3 runs to 15 residues. Germline V gene data show CDR1 as SGHDN and CDR2 as FVKESK. The CDR3 DNA reads TGTGCCAGCAGCCCCAGAGTCGGGAGCTCCTACGAGCAGTACTTC. It codes for CASSPRVGSSYEQYF.

The chain is built from TRBV19 and TRBJ2-1; 9 nucleotides match TRBD2. The CDR3 extends over 16 amino acids. Germline CDR1 reads LNHDA; CDR2 reads SQIVND (reference sequence). With 4 bases clipped from V and 1 base from J, the junction kept 5 bases outside the gene matches. The CDR3 loop is CASSSSGSTSYNEQFF. The CDR3, as DNA: TGTGCCAGTAGTAGTAGCGGGAGTACGTCCTACAATGAGCAGTTCTTC. The entire variable domain, with the rest obtained from reference TRBV19 and TRBJ2-1, is as follows: DGGITQSPKYLFRKEGQNVTLSCEQNLNHDAMYWYRQDPGQGLRLIYYSQIVNDFQKGDIAEGYSVSREKKESFPLTVTSAQKNPTAFYLCASSSSGSTSYNEQFFGPGTRLTVL.

Only a few counts were recorded for this clone. The chain carries TRBV7-9 and TRBJ1-4; D call uncertain. The V end lost 2 bases, the J end lost 1 base, and 8 bases lay between the germline ends. In germline, CDR1 is SEHNR, CDR2 FQNEAQ (reference sequence). The CDR3 length is 15 residues. The CDR3 nucleotides read TGTGCCAGCAGCTTAAACACTGGAACTAATGAAAAACTGTTTTTT. It is translated as CASSLNTGTNEKLFF.

This chain uses TRBV7-2 with TRBJ2-7, with no clear D. V was pared by 3 bases and J by 5 bases, with 5 bases between. The germline gives CDR1 SGHTA, CDR2 FQGNSA. This CDR3 comprises 11 residues. The CDR3 here is CASSFHHEQYF. Here the CDR3 DNA reads TGTGCCAGCAGCTTTCACCACGAGCAGTACTTC.

This clone was picked up a small number of times. The chain uses TRBV19 and TRBJ2-7; the match to TRBD2 covers 8 bases. The CDR3 is made up of 15 amino acids. Germline V gene sequence: CDR1 LNHDA, CDR2 SQIVND (reference sequence). The ends lost 5 bases at V and 6 bases at J; junction bases unmatched: 12. The CDR3 spells CASSRESGRVREQYF. The CDR3 nucleotides read TGTGCCAGTAGTCGAGAAAGCGGGAGAGTCCGCGAGCAGTACTTC.

This clone has a count of ten or more. This sequence joins TRBV28 and TRBJ2-7; 11 bases agree with TRBD2. The CDR3 sequence is 15 residues long. Per the germline V gene, CDR1 is MDHEN and CDR2 is SYDVKM. V lost 5 bases, J lost 7 bases, and 10 bases stayed unmatched. CDR3 bases: TGTGCCAGCAGTGTAGCGGGAGGGCTCCGGGAGGAGCAGTACTTC. Its translation: CASSVAGGLREEQYF.

The chain joins TRBV2 to TRBJ1-2; D remains ambiguous. The CDR3 has 13 amino acids. Germline-derived CDR1 and CDR2 are SNHLY and FYNNEI. Trimming stripped 5 bases from V and 6 bases from J, with 13 bases between. The CDR3 DNA is TGTGCCAGCAGTACAAGGGCTTTCCATGGCTACACCTTC. This codes for CASSTRAFHGYTF. Filled out from reference TRBV2 and TRBJ1-2, the complete variable domain reads EPEVTQTPSHQVTQMGQEVILRCVPISNHLYFYWYRQILGQKVEFLVSFYNNEISEKSEIFDDQFSVERPDGSNFTLKIRSTKLEDSAMYFCASSTRAFHGYTFGSGTRLTVV.

This clone came up a few times. This chain uses TRBV5-1 with TRBJ2-5, with TRBD1 matching over 9 bases. The CDR3 runs 19 residues. V lost 2 bases, J lost 4 bases, and 18 bases stayed unmatched. Germline-derived CDR1 and CDR2 are SGHRS and YFSETQ. The CDR3 DNA reads TGCGCCAGCAGCTTAGGGACAGGGATTCTGTCGGGAGGACGAGAGACCCAGTACTTC. Protein: CASSLGTGILSGGRETQYF.

The chain combines TRBV2 with TRBJ2-7; D ambiguous. Per germline, CDR1 SNHLY and CDR2 FYNNEI. This CDR3 spans 13 amino acids. V gave up 4 bases and J gave up 2 bases, with 9 bases separating them. The CDR3 DNA reads as TGTGCCAGCAGTGTAGCAGTAACCTACGAGCAGTACTTC. Residues: CASSVAVTYEQYF.